The clone carrying this T cell receptor (beta chain) was seen a single time. Its antigen is unknown. Other DNA variants within this sample encode the same CDR3. This CDR3 comprises 12 residues. The V gene's germline CDR1 is LNHDA and CDR2 SQIVND (reference sequence). V lost 6 bases, J lost 1 base, and 5 bases lay in between. The source of the sample is a study of T cell responses to AZD1222 COVID-19 vaccine. Study results and limitations: Clonal diversity was possibly underestimated; the donors were predominantly white British and more often female. Elevations in Spike-specific TCR breadth and depth followed administration of two AZD1222 doses. As reported, nearly half of all spike-specific TCRs target variant regions that are unmutated. Spike-wide vaccine-associated CD4 TCRs dominated at 160-218 and 743-854.

Profiling relied on immunoSEQ multiplex PCR, and the TCRdb table lists in-frame clones only, not all of them. The sample holds around 70,000 clones, 87% seen once. This TCR came from an adult who received the AZD1222 COVID-19 vaccine. Sequenced material: peripheral blood, taken 28 days after the second AZD1222 dose. The V call is TRBV19, the J call TRBJ2-3; D ambiguous. The CDR3 DNA sequence: TGTGCCAGTAGGGGCGGCACAGATACGCAGTATTTT. This translates into CASRGGTDTQYF. The full variable domain, with the rest looked up from reference TRBV19 and TRBJ2-3, is DGGITQSPKYLFRKEGQNVTLSCEQNLNHDAMYWYRQDPGQGLRLIYYSQIVNDFQKGDIAEGYSVSREKKESFPLTVTSAQKNPTAFYLCASRGGTDTQYFGPGTRLTVL.